The sample holds a few counts of the clone carrying this TCR beta chain. Its antigen is as yet unknown. A much larger clone lies one base from this, so it may be a read error. This entry is derived from a study of molecular identifiers for immune sequencing clone quantification. Libraries for naive CD8 T cells, which were made from about 20,000 to 1,000,000 sorted cells, drew on 10%, 30% or 50% of the RNA. Isolation of naive CD8 T cells was achieved by sorting on a CD8+CD4-CCR7+CD45RA+ phenotype. Methods described previously, with TCR primers listed, were used for bulk TCR libraries. TCRdb processed the PCR reads anew with MiXCR; each CDR3 protein has one entry. In the table there are approximately 590,000 distinct CDR3 sequences, less than 30% of which are singletons. Regarding the study as a whole: Clones above 20 RNA copies contained over 97% of effector molecules and under 1% of naive molecules.

Sequenced: naive CD8+ T cells from blood, with Jurkat cell RNA spiked in. Subset meaning: FACS-sorted CD8+CD4-CCR7+CD45RA+ naive T cells. The TCR comes from a human donor in good health. Some libraries in this study had Jurkat cell RNA spiked in.

This chain's CDR3 is CAWSVLIWTGAFF. In DNA, the CDR3 is TGTGCCTGGAGTGTTCTGATATGGACTGGAGCTTTCTTT. The V and J genes are TRBV30 and TRBJ1-1, with D uncertain. The CDR3 covers 13 residues. Germline CDR1 and CDR2: GTSNPN and SVGIG (reference sequence).